The 15 T cell receptor beta chains reported below all come from one sample, sequenced in a study of blood T cell repertoires in COVID-19. Generated by immunoSEQ multiplex PCR, the TCRdb table keeps only in-frame clones and is missing some. The sample has 130,000 to 150,000 clones, 80% to 85% seen once. Sequencing was carried out using peripheral blood. These receptors came from a human donor in a cohort sampled during active COVID-19.

This clone occurred once. The chain is built from TRBV24-1 and TRBJ2-3; 11 bases fit TRBD2. The length of the CDR3 is 16 residues. CDR1 KGHDR and CDR2 SFDVKD come from the germline V gene. J lost 0 bases, V lost 2 bases, and 0 bases had no gene match. The CDR3 is CATSDWTSGSTDTQYF. As DNA, the CDR3 is TGTGCCACCAGTGATTGGACTAGCGGGAGCACAGATACGCAGTATTTT.

This clone was seen only a few times. The chain carries TRBV2 and TRBJ2-5; D possibly corresponds to TRBD1 (5 bases). The CDR3 runs 12 residues. V lost 3 bases to trimming and J lost 5 bases, with 7 bases between them. CDR1 is SNHLY and CDR2 is FYNNEI in the germline V gene. CDR3 in DNA: TGTGCCAGCAGTGACAGGGCGGAGACCCAGTACTTC. It yields the protein CASSDRAETQYF.

This clone was observed a few times. The chain is built from TRBV5-1 and TRBJ2-7; 9 bases align to TRBD2. CDR3 length equals 14 residues. The germline V gene has CDR1 SGHRS and CDR2 YFSETQ. V was pared by 4 bases and J by 2 bases, with 4 bases of the junction left unmatched. The CDR3 sequence is CASSLTSGPYEQYF. CDR3 coding DNA: TGCGCCAGCAGCCTGACTAGCGGCCCCTACGAGCAGTACTTC.

The J gene is TRBJ2-7, the V gene TRBV3-1 (or the pseudogene TRBV3-2); 12 nucleotides line up with TRBD2. The CDR3 spans 15 residues. Germline CDR1 is LGHDT and CDR2 is YNNKEL (reference sequence). The trim removed 4 bases at V and 2 bases at J, leaving 3 bases unmatched. CDR3: CASSLLAGGAYEQYF. DNA for the CDR3: TGTGCCAGCAGCCTACTAGCGGGGGGAGCCTACGAGCAGTACTTC.

The V call is TRBV6-2 or TRBV6-3, the J call TRBJ2-1; 13 positions match TRBD2. Germline trimming cut 2 bases from V and 8 bases from J; bases unmatched to any gene: 12. The V gene's germline CDR1 is MNHEY and CDR2 SVGEGT. CDR3 size: 18 residues. CDR3 loop: CASSYRFRTSGRVDEQFF. Written as DNA, the CDR3 is TGTGCCAGCAGTTACCGCTTCCGGACTAGCGGGAGAGTCGATGAGCAGTTCTTC.

The J gene is TRBJ2-6, the V gene TRBV12-1; the table gives TRBD1 as D, unverified against the DNA. TRBV12-1 is classified as a pseudogene. This CDR3 contains 19 residues. In DNA form, the CDR3 reads TGTGCCAGCAGCTTTGTCGCGCAGGGGCGACCATCTGGGGCCAACGTCCTGACTTTC. Its translation is CASSFVAQGRPSGANVLTF.

The chain uses TRBV7-9 and TRBJ2-1, with 10 bases matching TRBD1. J lost 8 bases, V lost 7 bases, and 11 bases had no gene match. Germline CDR1 SEHNR, CDR2 FQNEAQ (reference sequence). The CDR3 runs to 15 residues. The CDR3 reads CASTTSGQGFDEQFF. Here the CDR3 DNA reads TGTGCCAGCACCACTTCGGGACAGGGGTTCGATGAGCAGTTCTTC. Full variable domain (missing parts from reference TRBV7-9 and TRBJ2-1): DTGVSQNPRHKITKRGQNVTFRCDPISEHNRLYWYRQTLGQGPEFLTYFQNEAQLEKSRLLSDRFSAERPKGSFSTLEIQRTEQGDSAMYLCASTTSGQGFDEQFFGPGTRLTVL.

The chain links TRBV4-3 to TRBJ2-1; D might be TRBD1 (5 bases). The CDR3 is 16 amino acids. V was trimmed by 0 bases and J by 8 bases, leaving 17 bases between them. Germline V gene sequence: CDR1 LGHNA, CDR2 YSLEER. CDR3 nucleotide sequence: TGCGCCAGCAGCCAAGATCTTCGGCAGGGAATTGATGAGCAGTTCTTC. Translated, it gives CASSQDLRQGIDEQFF.

This clone was counted a few times. The rearrangement joins TRBV18 to TRBJ2-3; TRBD2 matches at 9 bases. This CDR3 region has 16 residues. Germline values: CDR1 KGHSH, CDR2 LQKENI. J lost 6 bases, V lost 8 bases, and 15 bases had no gene match. In DNA form, the CDR3 reads TGTGCCAGCCGTGCCCAGAGTAGCGGGAGTTCGGATACGCAGTATTTT. It translates to CASRAQSSGSSDTQYF.

This rearrangement joins TRBV19 to TRBJ2-1; D gene ambiguous. The CDR3 runs to 15 residues. CDR1 is LNHDA and CDR2 is SQIVND in the germline V gene (reference sequence). V lost 3 bases and J lost 1, with 10 bases in between. DNA for the CDR3: TGTGCCAGTAGTATCCTCTTATTATCCTACAATGAGCAGTTCTTC. This encodes CASSILLLSYNEQFF.

The V and J genes are TRBV7-8 and TRBJ2-7, with 14 bases aligning to TRBD2. Trimming at V came to 1 base and at J to 4 bases, leaving 9 bases not matched to a gene. CDR1 SGHVS and CDR2 FQNEAQ come from the germline V gene. The CDR3 consists of 18 residues. The CDR3 DNA reads TGTGCCAGCAGCTTAGTCTTACCGGGACTAGCGGGAGTTTACGAGCAGTACTTC. Translated: CASSLVLPGLAGVYEQYF. Variable domain in full (rest from reference TRBV7-8 and TRBJ2-7): GAGVSQSPRYKVAKRGQDVALRCDPISGHVSLFWYQQALGQGPEFLTYFQNEAQLDKSGLPSDRFFAERPEGSVSTLKIQRTQQEDSAVYLCASSLVLPGLAGVYEQYFGPGTRLTVT.

The sample holds a few counts of this clone. One end of the junction varies from germline; a read error may be responsible. The chain is built from TRBV15 and TRBJ2-2; 8 nucleotides line up with TRBD1. There are 17 residues in the CDR3. CDR1 and CDR2 (germline): LNHNV, YYDKDF (reference sequence). The CDR3: CATSGDRGQANTGELFF. Here the CDR3 DNA reads TGTGCCACCAGCGGAGACAGGGGACAAGCGAACACCGGGGAGCTGTTTTTT.

J is TRBJ2-3 and V is TRBV24-1; TRBD1 might be the D (6 bases). Germline V gene lookup returns CDR1 KGHDR and CDR2 SFDVKD. The V end was cut by 4 bases, the J end by 2 bases, with 15 bases between. This CDR3 is built from 16 residues. The CDR3 spells CATSEPFGQTTDTQYF. CDR3 bases: TGTGCCACCAGTGAACCATTCGGACAGACCACAGATACGCAGTATTTT.

This clone was counted once. J is TRBJ2-5 and V is TRBV9, with D possibly TRBD2 on 6 matching bases. Germline assignment: CDR1 SGDLS and CDR2 YYNGEE. This CDR3 is 16 amino acids long. The V end was cut by 0 bases, the J end by 0 bases, with 12 bases between. CDR3: CASSVAGDGYQETQYF. The DNA of the CDR3 is TGTGCCAGCAGCGTAGCGGGGGACGGGTACCAAGAGACCCAGTACTTC. Full variable domain (missing parts from reference TRBV9 and TRBJ2-5): DSGVTQTPKHLITATGQRVTLRCSPRSGDLSVYWYQQSLDQGLQFLIQYYNGEERAKGNILERFSAQQFPDLHSELNLSSLELGDSALYFCASSVAGDGYQETQYFGPGTRLLVL.

The rearrangement uses TRBV18 and TRBJ1-5; D might be TRBD1 (5 bases). The V gene's germline CDR1 is KGHSH and CDR2 LQKENI. This CDR3 spans 16 amino acids. Trimming left V 2 bases short and J 4 bases short, with 15 bases between. CDR3 loop: CASSPSAGGKNQPQHF. The CDR3 DNA reads TGTGCCAGCTCACCATCCGCGGGGGGAAAAAATCAGCCCCAGCATTTT.